One sample yielded the 16 T cell receptor beta chains listed below, sequenced in a study of siplizumab effects on memory and regulatory T cells. This table comes from immunoSEQ multiplex PCR, and its TCRdb copy is limited to in-frame clones, with some not included. Of about 100,000 clones listed, about 95% are singletons. Material for sequencing was non-Treg CD4+ T cells sorted from blood. Receptors were obtained from a human donor in good health.

The chain employs TRBV21-1 and TRBJ2-5. The assigned J gene may be wrong: the sequence end matches TRBJ2-7 better. TRBV21-1 counts as a pseudogene. The CDR3 extends over 12 amino acids. CDR3 in DNA: TGTGCCAGCAGCAAAAGGGTCTACGAGCAGTACTTC. Translating it yields CASSKRVYEQYF.

V gene TRBV7-9 combines with J gene TRBJ2-7; D may be TRBD1 (7 bases). Trimming took 5 bases from V and 5 from J, leaving 16 bases between them. The V gene's germline CDR1 is SEHNR and CDR2 FQNEAQ (reference sequence). This CDR3 contains 14 residues. CDR3 DNA sequence: TGTGCCAGCAGCCCCAACAGGGGACTCCACGAGCAGTACTTC. Translated: CASSPNRGLHEQYF.

The chain combines TRBV7-9 with TRBJ2-7; TRBD2 matches 8 bases. Germline-derived CDR1 and CDR2 are SEHNR and FQNEAQ (reference sequence). The CDR3 totals 16 residues. J was trimmed by 2 bases and V by 2 bases; bases with no gene match: 8. In DNA form, the CDR3 reads TGTGCCAGCAGCTTAATGGTACTAGCGGACACCTACGAGCAGTACTTC. Translation: CASSLMVLADTYEQYF.

The chain links TRBV9 to TRBJ1-3; TRBD1 agrees at 10 bases. Trimming cost V 2 bases and J 2 bases; bases outside gene matches: 4. The germline gives CDR1 SGDLS, CDR2 YYNGEE. The CDR3 covers 16 residues. The CDR3: CASSVTGTGAGNTIYF. CDR3 sequence (DNA): TGTGCCAGCAGCGTCACCGGGACAGGGGCTGGAAACACCATATATTTT.

The CDR3 protein is CASIQPGAASNQPQHF. The CDR3 nucleotides are TGTGCCAGCATTCAACCAGGGGCGGCGAGCAATCAGCCCCAGCATTTT. V gene TRBV28 combines with J gene TRBJ1-5; weak D call: TRBD1 (6 bases). The CDR3 has 16 residues. Germline assignment: CDR1 MDHEN and CDR2 SYDVKM. Trimming took 7 bases from V and 1 from J, leaving 17 bases between them.

The CDR3 region is CASSLTSVSYEQYF. CDR3 coding DNA: TGTGCCAGCAGCCTTACTAGCGTCTCCTACGAGCAGTACTTC. The rearrangement uses TRBV7-2 and TRBJ2-7; 7 bases align to TRBD2. The V segment lost 5 bases and the J segment 0 bases; nucleotides outside the gene matches: 4. The CDR3 consists of 14 residues. CDR1 SGHTA and CDR2 FQGNSA come from the germline V gene.

The chain combines TRBV9 with TRBJ1-3; D is possibly TRBD1 (5 bases). Trimming took off 4 bases at V and 4 bases at J, with 18 bases between the two ends. This CDR3 region has 16 residues. CDR1 SGDLS and CDR2 YYNGEE come from the germline V gene. DNA for the CDR3: TGTGCCAGCAGCCCGGAAGGGGATCCAGGGGGAAACACCATATATTTT. Its translation: CASSPEGDPGGNTIYF.

The V call is TRBV15, the J call TRBJ2-7; tentative D call: TRBD2 (6 bases). V shed 3 bases and J shed 1 base, with 10 bases lying between them. The CDR3 loop spans 14 amino acids. Looked up from germline, CDR1 is LNHNV and CDR2 is YYDKDF (reference sequence). CDR3 residues: CATSRAGGSYEQYF. As DNA, the CDR3 is TGTGCCACCAGCAGGGCCGGAGGGTCCTACGAGCAGTACTTC.

This clone occurred once. The rearrangement joins TRBV18 to TRBJ2-7, with 13 bases aligning to TRBD2. V was clipped by 1 base and J by 11 bases; unmatched bases: 17. From germline, CDR1 is KGHSH and CDR2 LQKENI. The length of the CDR3 is 18 residues. CDR3 sequence reads: CASSPLMNIGTSGDRKYF. Written as DNA, the CDR3 is TGTGCCAGCTCACCACTAATGAACATCGGGACTAGCGGGGACCGAAAGTACTTC.

This clone was counted once. The gene calls are TRBV14 and TRBJ1-2; D might be TRBD1 (6 bases). In germline, CDR1 is SGHDN, CDR2 FVKESK. Trimming pared 0 bases from V and 3 bases from J, leaving 11 bases between. This CDR3 region has 15 residues. The chain's CDR3 is CASSQDPGEYYGYTF. CDR3 nucleotide sequence: TGTGCCAGCAGCCAAGATCCAGGGGAGTACTATGGCTACACCTTC.

This chain links TRBV15 with TRBJ2-3; perhaps TRBD2 as D (5 bases). CDR3 length: 16 residues. Germline V lookup: CDR1 LNHNV, CDR2 YYDKDF (reference sequence). V shed 0 bases and J shed 1 base, with 11 bases lying between them. The CDR3 here is CATSREGRKGTDTQYF. CDR3 bases: TGTGCCACCAGCAGAGAGGGGAGAAAGGGCACAGATACGCAGTATTTT.

This chain uses TRBV23-1 with TRBJ2-5; D is ambiguous. TRBV23-1 is an open reading frame whose function is uncertain. V lost 11 bases to trimming and J lost 5 bases, with 15 bases between them. The CDR3 loop spans 12 amino acids. Here the CDR3 DNA reads TGCGCCGCCGGTTTGCAGACGGAGACCCAGTACTTC. Translating it yields CAAGLQTETQYF.

This clone was counted a single time. This chain uses TRBV9 with TRBJ2-7, with D unresolved. CDR3 length: 12 residues. V was cut by 1 base and J by 7 bases, with 9 bases left in between. Germline V gives CDR1 SGDLS, CDR2 YYNGEE. CDR3 DNA sequence: TGTGCCAGCAGCGTAACGGACGGGGAGCAGTACTTC. Its translation is CASSVTDGEQYF. The entire variable domain, with the rest obtained from reference TRBV9 and TRBJ2-7, is as follows: DSGVTQTPKHLITATGQRVTLRCSPRSGDLSVYWYQQSLDQGLQFLIQYYNGEERAKGNILERFSAQQFPDLHSELNLSSLELGDSALYFCASSVTDGEQYFGPGTRLTVT.

Comment on this clone: The sample has other DNA sequences that encode this CDR3 too. The chain uses TRBV7-3 and TRBJ2-3; no clear D. With 5 bases removed from V and 6 bases from J, the gap between germline ends came to 9 bases. Germline CDR1 and CDR2: SGHTA and FQGTGA. This CDR3 region has 12 residues. The CDR3 region is CASSPPGDTQYF. The CDR3 bases are TGTGCCAGCAGCCCCCCCGGGGATACGCAGTATTTT. The complete variable domain, with remaining parts taken from reference TRBV7-3 and TRBJ2-3, reads GAGVSQTPSNKVTEKGKYVELRCDPISGHTALYWYRQSLGQGPEFLIYFQGTGAADDSGLPNDRFFAVRPEGSVSTLKIQRTERGDSAVYLCASSPPGDTQYFGPGTRLTVL.

The chain joins TRBV5-1 to TRBJ2-7, with D possibly matching TRBD1 (6 bases). V was trimmed by 0 bases and J by 5 bases, leaving 9 bases between them. The CDR3 has 13 residues. The germline V gene encodes CDR1 SGHRS and CDR2 YFSETQ. In DNA form, the CDR3 reads TGCGCCAGCAGCTTGGTAGGGGGTGACGAGCAGTACTTC. It translates to CASSLVGGDEQYF.

The genes are TRBV7-9 and TRBJ2-2, with TRBD2 identical over 7 bases. Germline values: CDR1 SEHNR, CDR2 FQNEAQ (reference sequence). The CDR3 loop spans 14 amino acids. V dropped 3 bases and J dropped 4; count of bases not matched to a gene: 2. The CDR3 region is CASSLPGGTGELFF. CDR3 bases: TGTGCCAGCAGCTTGCCGGGAGGCACCGGGGAGCTGTTTTTT. The whole variable domain, remainder taken from reference TRBV7-9 and TRBJ2-2, is DTGVSQNPRHKITKRGQNVTFRCDPISEHNRLYWYRQTLGQGPEFLTYFQNEAQLEKSRLLSDRFSAERPKGSFSTLEIQRTEQGDSAMYLCASSLPGGTGELFFGEGSRLTVL.